A single sample gave rise to the 23 T cell receptor beta chains below, sequenced in a study of shared clonotypes between healthy human individuals. The method was immunoSEQ multiplex PCR; TCRdb's version includes in-frame clones alone and lacks a portion of them. The sample has millions of clones, 80% to 95% seen once. Material: naive CD4+ T cells from PBMCs. Regarding subset: CD45RA+ positively selected. The receptors stem from a young man in good health. Some clones in this sample may be carry-over from other donors' samples.

This sequence joins TRBV4-2 and TRBJ2-3; a possible D gene is TRBD1 (5 bases). The CDR3 spans 15 residues. Germline V gene sequence: CDR1 LGHNA, CDR2 YNFKEQ. Trimming removed 0 bases at V and 5 bases at J, with 12 bases between. The CDR3 nucleotides are TGTGCCAGCAGCCAAGAAGGGCAGGGTCGAGATACGCAGTATTTT. This codes for CASSQEGQGRDTQYF.

The V gene is TRBV5-1, the J gene TRBJ2-7; possible D gene TRBD1, 6 bases. CDR3 length equals 15 residues. Germline V gene sequence: CDR1 SGHRS, CDR2 YFSETQ. Trimming took 3 bases from V and 7 from J, leaving 20 bases between them. The CDR3 is CASSSRGHLLLEQYF. CDR3 nucleotide sequence: TGCGCCAGCAGCTCACGGGGACACCTGTTGCTGGAGCAGTACTTC.

The V gene is TRBV6-6, the J gene TRBJ2-3; D is unresolved. V lost 6 bases to trimming and J lost 3 bases, with 10 bases between them. The germline V gene has CDR1 MNHNY and CDR2 SVGAGI (reference sequence). The CDR3 contains 13 residues. CDR3 coding DNA: TGTGCCAGCAGGCCCGAAACGACAGATACGCAGTATTTT. It is translated as CASRPETTDTQYF.

This chain's CDR3 is CASTVPRGTGKNIQYF. The CDR3 DNA reads TGTGCCAGTACCGTACCCAGGGGAACGGGCAAAAACATTCAGTACTTC. V usage is TRBV19 and J usage is TRBJ2-4; a possible D gene is TRBD1 (6 bases). The germline CDR1 and CDR2 sequences are LNHDA and SQIVND (reference sequence). Deletions cut 7 bases from V and 3 bases from J, with 19 bases between. The length of the CDR3 is 16 residues.

The V and J genes are TRBV4-1 and TRBJ2-7, with D perhaps assigned TRBD1 or TRBD2 (5 bases each). The germline V gene has CDR1 MGHRA and CDR2 YSYEKL. Trimming shortened V by 2 bases and J by 2 bases, and 25 bases separated the two germline ends. CDR3 length: 19 residues. DNA of the CDR3: TGCGCCAGCAGCCAACTCGACGTGGGGCTACGGGACGGACCCTACGAGCAGTACTTC. Protein product: CASSQLDVGLRDGPYEQYF.

J is TRBJ1-3 and V is TRBV30; D remains unclear. The CDR3 has 19 amino acids. The ends were cut back, 3 bases at V and 0 bases at J, with 24 bases in the middle. Germline V gene lookup returns CDR1 GTSNPN and CDR2 SVGIG (reference sequence). CDR3 sequence: CAWSALLTSRRLSGNTIYF. The CDR3 bases are TGTGCCTGGAGCGCACTTTTGACATCTCGGAGACTCTCTGGAAACACCATATATTTT.

V usage is TRBV15 and J usage is TRBJ2-2; 10 positions agree with TRBD1. J gave up 2 bases and V 3 bases, and 3 bases lay outside the gene matches. Germline loops: CDR1 LNHNV, CDR2 YYDKDF (reference sequence). The CDR3 loop spans 16 amino acids. The CDR3 DNA follows: TGTGCCACCAGCAGCGGACAGGGGGTTAACACCGGGGAGCTGTTTTTT. It translates to CATSSGQGVNTGELFF.

This clone was found once. This rearrangement joins TRBV28 to TRBJ1-1; D not certain. Germline V gene data show CDR1 as MDHEN and CDR2 as SYDVKM. V lost 3 bases to trimming and J lost 0 bases, with 11 bases between them. The CDR3 has 15 amino acids. CDR3 amino acids: CASSFVQTMNTEAFF. The CDR3 bases are TGTGCCAGCAGTTTTGTCCAGACCATGAACACTGAAGCTTTCTTT.

The gene calls are TRBV28 and TRBJ2-7; 7 bases fit TRBD2. Germline trimming cut 1 base from V and 0 bases from J; bases unmatched to any gene: 9. This CDR3 comprises 17 residues. The germline V gene has CDR1 MDHEN and CDR2 SYDVKM. The CDR3 loop reads CASSLFTLAATSYEQYF. CDR3 sequence (DNA): TGTGCCAGCAGTTTATTTACGCTAGCGGCCACCTCCTACGAGCAGTACTTC.

The V and J genes are TRBV4-2 and TRBJ1-4, with 7 nucleotides matching TRBD1. Germline values: CDR1 LGHNA, CDR2 YNFKEQ. The trim removed 1 base at V and 0 bases at J, leaving 17 bases unmatched. This CDR3 has 21 residues. DNA of the CDR3: TGTGCCAGCAGCCAAGGAGGGGGCGCCGGGGTTGGTCCAACAACTAATGAAAAACTGTTTTTT. Translating gives CASSQGGGAGVGPTTNEKLFF.

Of note for this clone: This same CDR3 is encoded by further DNA sequences in the sample. CDR3 sequence reads: CASSVGSQNYGYTF. The CDR3 DNA follows: TGTGCCAGCAGCGTAGGCAGCCAAAACTATGGCTACACCTTC. V usage is TRBV9 and J usage is TRBJ1-2; D call uncertain. The CDR3 runs 14 residues. CDR1 is SGDLS and CDR2 is YYNGEE in the germline V gene. Trimming left V 0 bases short and J 2 bases short, with 8 bases between.

This chain connects TRBV2 to TRBJ1-2; 8 nucleotides match TRBD1. CDR1 and CDR2 (germline): SNHLY, FYNNEI. The CDR3 runs to 15 residues. V lost 1 base to trimming and J lost 3 bases; unmatched junction nucleotides: 4. The CDR3 coding sequence is TGTGCCAGCAGTGAAGTGCCAGGGGGCGACTATGGCTACACCTTC. This translates into CASSEVPGGDYGYTF.

The rearrangement joins TRBV27 to TRBJ1-5; perhaps TRBD1 as D (5 bases). V lost 5 bases and J lost 4, with 21 bases in between. This CDR3 contains 17 residues. CDR1 and CDR2 (germline): MNHEY, SMNVEV (reference sequence). In DNA, the CDR3 is TGTGCCAGCAGTCCCGCCCCTCTTCGACAGAATAATCAGCCCCAGCATTTT. Protein product: CASSPAPLRQNNQPQHF.

The V and J genes are TRBV2 and TRBJ2-1, with 10 bases fitting TRBD2. The CDR3 consists of 15 residues. Germline V lookup: CDR1 SNHLY, CDR2 FYNNEI. V was pared by 5 bases and J by 4 bases, with 5 bases of the junction left unmatched. The CDR3 loop is CASSLRTSGYNEQFF. The CDR3 bases are TGTGCCAGCAGTCTCAGGACTAGCGGTTACAATGAGCAGTTCTTC.

The chain has TRBV27 and TRBJ2-1, with a weak D call TRBD1 (6 bases). V dropped 6 bases and J dropped 12 bases, with 18 bases sitting between them. The CDR3 contains 13 residues. The germline V gene encodes CDR1 MNHEY and CDR2 SMNVEV (reference sequence). DNA of the CDR3: TGTGCCAGCAGCTTACTACTACAGGGAGTGCAGTTCTTC. The encoded protein is CASSLLLQGVQFF.

The chain uses TRBV2 and TRBJ2-1; the D call may be TRBD1 or TRBD2 (5 bases each). This CDR3 spans 13 amino acids. Trimming pared 3 bases from V and 9 bases from J, leaving 12 bases between. Per germline, CDR1 SNHLY and CDR2 FYNNEI. CDR3 sequence (DNA): TGTGCCAGCAGTGATTCCGTGGGGGTTGAGCAGTTCTTC. It yields the protein CASSDSVGVEQFF.

The table lists this clone with a count of one. The chain joins TRBV10-3 to TRBJ2-3; 8 bases agree with TRBD2. Trimming removed 3 bases from V and 4 bases from J; junction bases left unmatched: 6. Germline V gives CDR1 ENHRY, CDR2 SYGVKD. The CDR3 has 15 amino acids. The CDR3 protein is CAISEREGLSDTQYF. CDR3 nucleotide sequence: TGTGCCATCAGTGAACGGGAGGGCCTCTCAGATACGCAGTATTTT.

The chain recombines TRBV19 with TRBJ2-5; 7 positions match TRBD2. The CDR3 is made up of 17 amino acids. Trimming took 10 bases from V and 0 from J; bases not matched to a gene: 17. Germline V lookup: CDR1 LNHDA, CDR2 SQIVND (reference sequence). This CDR3 reads CATGGLGGATYQETQYF. CDR3 coding DNA: TGTGCCACTGGGGGTTTGGGAGGGGCTACGTACCAAGAGACCCAGTACTTC.

The V call is TRBV5-6, the J call TRBJ1-2; 7 bases map to TRBD1. V trimming: 6 bases; J trimming: 2 bases; junction bases outside the gene matches: 7. The CDR3 has 14 residues. Germline CDR1 reads SGHDT; CDR2 reads YYEEEE. The CDR3 spells CASTGRQGNYGYTF. As DNA, the CDR3 is TGTGCCAGCACCGGGAGACAGGGAAACTATGGCTACACCTTC.

The chain links TRBV7-6 to TRBJ2-7; D unresolved. Germline values: CDR1 SGHVS, CDR2 FNYEAQ. V was shortened by 2 bases and J by 7 bases, with 15 bases between the two germline ends. This CDR3 region has 14 residues. Written as DNA, the CDR3 is TGTGCCAGCAGCTTAAGGCAGTCTGGGAAGGAGCAGTACTTC. Translating gives CASSLRQSGKEQYF.

The V and J genes are TRBV30 and TRBJ2-3; the D gene is possibly TRBD2 (7 bases). This CDR3 comprises 14 residues. Deletions cut 3 bases from V and 3 bases from J, with 13 bases between. CDR1 is GTSNPN, CDR2 SVGIG, per germline (reference sequence). The CDR3 here is CAWREGGSTDTQYF. The DNA of the CDR3 is TGTGCCTGGAGGGAGGGGGGGAGTACAGATACGCAGTATTTT.

This CDR3 reads CASSFPPGTSGTYGTDTQYF. CDR3 DNA sequence: TGTGCCAGCAGTTTTCCCCCGGGGACTAGCGGAACCTATGGCACAGATACGCAGTATTTT. The gene calls are TRBV28 and TRBJ2-3; 11 positions agree with TRBD2. The V and J ends lost 3 bases and 1 base, in that order; junction bases with no gene match: 15. This CDR3 is built from 20 residues. The germline V gene encodes CDR1 MDHEN and CDR2 SYDVKM.

V gene TRBV9 combines with J gene TRBJ2-1; 10 bases map to TRBD2. The J segment lost 11 bases and the V segment lost 4 bases, leaving 12 bases of the junction unmatched. Germline CDR1 is SGDLS and CDR2 is YYNGEE. This CDR3 contains 15 residues. The CDR3 spells CASSSELAGTEKQFF. The CDR3 bases are TGTGCCAGCAGCTCAGAACTAGCGGGGACCGAAAAGCAGTTCTTC. The whole variable domain, remainder taken from reference TRBV9 and TRBJ2-1, is DSGVTQTPKHLITATGQRVTLRCSPRSGDLSVYWYQQSLDQGLQFLIQYYNGEERAKGNILERFSAQQFPDLHSELNLSSLELGDSALYFCASSSELAGTEKQFFGPGTRLTVL.